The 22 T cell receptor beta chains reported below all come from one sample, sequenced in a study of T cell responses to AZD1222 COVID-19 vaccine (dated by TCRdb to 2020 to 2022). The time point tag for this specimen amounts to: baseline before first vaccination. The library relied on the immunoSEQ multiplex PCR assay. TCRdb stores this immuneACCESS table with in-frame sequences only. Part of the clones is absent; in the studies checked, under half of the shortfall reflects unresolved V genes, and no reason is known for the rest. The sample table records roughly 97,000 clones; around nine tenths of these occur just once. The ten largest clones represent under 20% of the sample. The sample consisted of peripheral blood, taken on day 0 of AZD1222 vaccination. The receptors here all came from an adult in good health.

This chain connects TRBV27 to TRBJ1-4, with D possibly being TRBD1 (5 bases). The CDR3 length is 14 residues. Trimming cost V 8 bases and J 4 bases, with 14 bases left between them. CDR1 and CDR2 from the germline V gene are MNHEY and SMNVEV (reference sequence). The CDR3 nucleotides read TGTGCCAGCGGCGTACTAGACAGTAATGAAAAACTGTTTTTT. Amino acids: CASGVLDSNEKLFF.

The CDR3 region is CASSEGGSKAYEQYF. The CDR3 DNA is TGTGCCAGCAGTGAGGGAGGCAGCAAGGCCTACGAGCAGTACTTC. The J gene is TRBJ2-7, the V gene TRBV25-1, with a tentative D call TRBD2 (6 bases). The CDR3 sequence is 15 residues long. The V and J ends lost 3 bases and 2 bases respectively, with 14 bases between them. CDR1 and CDR2 (germline): MGHDK, SYGVNS.

DNA for the CDR3: TGTGCCAGCAGCTTAGGTTGGGGGGGCACTGAAGCTTTCTTT. As protein: CASSLGWGGTEAFF. This sequence joins TRBV7-9 and TRBJ1-1, with TRBD1 as a possible D gene (5 bases). This CDR3 spans 14 amino acids. V was clipped by 1 base and J by 4 bases, with 10 bases between them. The germline gives CDR1 SEHNR, CDR2 FQNEAQ (reference sequence).

CDR3 in DNA: TGTGCCAGCAGTGATCGCGGACAGTCGAACACTGAAGCTTTCTTT. This translates into CASSDRGQSNTEAFF. The J gene is TRBJ1-1, the V gene TRBV6-1; a possible D gene is TRBD1 (6 bases). Germline lookup yields CDR1 MNHNS and CDR2 SASEGT. This CDR3 comprises 15 residues. V shed 3 bases and J shed 1 base, with 12 bases lying between them.

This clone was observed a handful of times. The CDR3 DNA follows: TGTGCCAGCAGCCCAGTATTGACAGGGGGTCGGACAGATACGCAGTATTTT. Protein: CASSPVLTGGRTDTQYF. J is TRBJ2-3 and V is TRBV3-1 (or the pseudogene TRBV3-2); 9 positions agree with TRBD1. This CDR3 comprises 17 residues. The trim removed 4 bases at V and 3 bases at J, leaving 11 bases unmatched. The V gene's germline CDR1 is LGHDT and CDR2 YNNKEL (reference sequence).

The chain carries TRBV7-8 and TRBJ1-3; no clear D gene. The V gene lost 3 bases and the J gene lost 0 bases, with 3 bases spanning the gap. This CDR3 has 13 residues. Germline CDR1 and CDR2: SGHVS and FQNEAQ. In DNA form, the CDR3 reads TGTGCCAGCAGCTTGAGCTCTGGAAACACCATATATTTT. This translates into CASSLSSGNTIYF.

The CDR3 nucleotides are TGTGCCAGCTCCGGAGAGGAAGGAAGCTACAATGAGCAGTTCTTC. Translating gives CASSGEEGSYNEQFF. The genes are TRBV18 and TRBJ2-1; no definite D call. The CDR3 sequence is 15 residues long. CDR1 KGHSH and CDR2 LQKENI come from the germline V gene. Trimming removed 6 bases from V and 3 bases from J, with 15 bases in between. The full variable domain, completed using reference TRBV18 and TRBJ2-1, is NAGVMQNPRHLVRRRGQEARLRCSPMKGHSHVYWYRQLPEEGLKFMVYLQKENIIDESGMPKERFSAEFPKEGPSILRIQQVVRGDSAAYFCASSGEEGSYNEQFFGPGTRLTVL.

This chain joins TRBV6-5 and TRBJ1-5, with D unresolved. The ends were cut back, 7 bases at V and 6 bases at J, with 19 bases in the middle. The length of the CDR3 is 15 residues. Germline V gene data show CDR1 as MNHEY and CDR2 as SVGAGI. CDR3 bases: TGTGCCAGCACATCAGGTGAAGTCGGGCGTCAGCCCCAGCATTTT. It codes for CASTSGEVGRQPQHF.

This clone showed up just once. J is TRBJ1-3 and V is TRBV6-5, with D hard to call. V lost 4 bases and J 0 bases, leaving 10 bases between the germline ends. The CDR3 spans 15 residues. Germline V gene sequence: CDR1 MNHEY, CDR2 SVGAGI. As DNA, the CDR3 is TGTGCCAGCAGTTCGGGTACCTTCTCTGGAAACACCATATATTTT. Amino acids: CASSSGTFSGNTIYF.

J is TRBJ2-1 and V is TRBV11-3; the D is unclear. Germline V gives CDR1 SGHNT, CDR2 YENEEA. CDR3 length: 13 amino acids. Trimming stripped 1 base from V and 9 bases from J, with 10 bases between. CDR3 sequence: CASSLVAASEQFF. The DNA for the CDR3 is TGTGCCAGCAGCTTAGTCGCCGCGAGTGAGCAGTTCTTC.

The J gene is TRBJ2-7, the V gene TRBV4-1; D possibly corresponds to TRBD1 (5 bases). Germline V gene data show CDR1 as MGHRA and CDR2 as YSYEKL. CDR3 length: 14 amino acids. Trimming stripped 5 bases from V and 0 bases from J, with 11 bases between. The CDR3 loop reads CASSSTGHSYEQYF. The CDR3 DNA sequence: TGCGCCAGCAGCTCCACCGGACACTCCTACGAGCAGTACTTC.

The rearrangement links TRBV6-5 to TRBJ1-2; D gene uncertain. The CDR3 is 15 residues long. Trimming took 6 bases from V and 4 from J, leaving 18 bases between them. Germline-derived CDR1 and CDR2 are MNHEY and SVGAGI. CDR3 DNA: TGTGCCAGCAGCGCTACCCGAGGTGACGGCTATGGCTACACCTTC. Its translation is CASSATRGDGYGYTF.

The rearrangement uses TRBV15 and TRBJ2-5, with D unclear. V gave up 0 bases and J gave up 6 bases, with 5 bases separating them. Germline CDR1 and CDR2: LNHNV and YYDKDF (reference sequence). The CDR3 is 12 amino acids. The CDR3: CATSRDRKTQYF. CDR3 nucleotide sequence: TGTGCCACCAGCAGAGATCGCAAGACCCAGTACTTC. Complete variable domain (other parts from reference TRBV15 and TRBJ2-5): DAMVIQNPRYQVTQFGKPVTLSCSQTLNHNVMYWYQQKSSQAPKLLFHYYDKDFNNEADTPDNFQSRRPNTSFCFLDIRSPGLGDTAMYLCATSRDRKTQYFGPGTRLLVL.

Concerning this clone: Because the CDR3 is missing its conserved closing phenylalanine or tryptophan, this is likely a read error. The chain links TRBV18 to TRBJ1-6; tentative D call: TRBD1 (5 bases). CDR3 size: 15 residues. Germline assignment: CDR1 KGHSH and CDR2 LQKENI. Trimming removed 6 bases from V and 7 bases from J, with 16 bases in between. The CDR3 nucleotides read TGTGCCAGCTCCGTGGGACCCCTCCCGAATTCACCCCTCCACCTT. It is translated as CASSVGPLPNSPLHL.

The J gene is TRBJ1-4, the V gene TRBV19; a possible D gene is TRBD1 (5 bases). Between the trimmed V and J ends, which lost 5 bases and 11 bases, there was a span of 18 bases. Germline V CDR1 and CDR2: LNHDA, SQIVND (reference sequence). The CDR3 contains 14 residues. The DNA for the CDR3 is TGTGCCAGTAGTTCACCAGGGAGACTTGAGAAACTGTTTTTT. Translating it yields CASSSPGRLEKLFF.

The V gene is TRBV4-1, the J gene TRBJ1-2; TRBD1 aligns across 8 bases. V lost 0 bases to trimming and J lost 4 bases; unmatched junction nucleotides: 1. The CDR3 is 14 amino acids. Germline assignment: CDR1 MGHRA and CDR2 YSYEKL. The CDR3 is CASSQDDRGYGYTF. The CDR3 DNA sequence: TGCGCCAGCAGCCAAGATGACAGGGGCTATGGCTACACCTTC.

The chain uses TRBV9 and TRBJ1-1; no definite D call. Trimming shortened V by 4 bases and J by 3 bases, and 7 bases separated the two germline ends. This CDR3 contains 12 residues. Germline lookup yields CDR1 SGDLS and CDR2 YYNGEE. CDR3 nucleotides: TGTGCCAGCAGCCCCCACGACACTGAAGCTTTCTTT. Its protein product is CASSPHDTEAFF.

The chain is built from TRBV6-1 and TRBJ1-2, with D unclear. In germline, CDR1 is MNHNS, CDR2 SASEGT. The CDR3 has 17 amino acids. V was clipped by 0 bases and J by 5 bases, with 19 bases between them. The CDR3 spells CASSEALLALTSYGYTF. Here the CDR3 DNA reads TGTGCCAGCAGTGAAGCGCTTCTAGCTTTGACATCTTATGGCTACACCTTC.

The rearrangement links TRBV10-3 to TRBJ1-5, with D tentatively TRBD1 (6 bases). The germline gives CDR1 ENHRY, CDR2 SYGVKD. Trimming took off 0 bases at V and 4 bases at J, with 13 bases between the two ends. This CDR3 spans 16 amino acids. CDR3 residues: CAISESAVQGNQPQHF. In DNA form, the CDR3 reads TGTGCCATCAGTGAGTCGGCGGTACAGGGTAATCAGCCCCAGCATTTT.

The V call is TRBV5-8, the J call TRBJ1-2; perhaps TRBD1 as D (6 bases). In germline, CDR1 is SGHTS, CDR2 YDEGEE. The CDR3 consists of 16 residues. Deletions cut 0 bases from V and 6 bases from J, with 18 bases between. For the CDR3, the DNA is TGTGCCAGCAGCTTGGTTGTGACAGGCCCTGGTCATGGCTACACCTTC. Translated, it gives CASSLVVTGPGHGYTF.

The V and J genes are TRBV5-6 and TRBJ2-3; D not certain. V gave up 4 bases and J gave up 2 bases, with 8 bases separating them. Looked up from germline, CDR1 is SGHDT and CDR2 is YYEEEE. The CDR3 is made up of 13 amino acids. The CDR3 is CASSPFSTDTQYF. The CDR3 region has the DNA TGTGCCAGCAGCCCCTTCTCCACAGATACGCAGTATTTT.

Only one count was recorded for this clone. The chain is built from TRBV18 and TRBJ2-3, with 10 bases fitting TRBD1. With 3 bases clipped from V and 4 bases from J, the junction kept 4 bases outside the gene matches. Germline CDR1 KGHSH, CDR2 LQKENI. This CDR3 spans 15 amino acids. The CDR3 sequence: CASSPGTGVADTQYF. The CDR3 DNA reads TGTGCCAGCTCACCCGGGACAGGGGTCGCAGATACGCAGTATTTT.